The clone carrying this T cell receptor beta chain was seen ten or more times. Template switching with 5'RACE generated the TCR cDNA and added a universal primer site and UMIs. TCRdb ran MiXCR on the 5' RACE reads and lists one entry per CDR3 protein. The data show around 320,000 distinct CDR3 sequences, around 4.4% seen once. This sample was included in a study of T cells after yellow fever vaccination. The CDR3 length is 16 residues. V dropped 3 bases and J dropped 2; count of bases not matched to a gene: 6. Germline lookup yields CDR1 SGHTA and CDR2 FQGNSA. The sequence came from a man between 18 and 35 years old who received the YFV17D yellow fever vaccine. Specimen: PBMCs, collected 15 days after the yellow fever booster vaccination. V gene TRBV7-2 combines with J gene TRBJ2-3, with 9 bases aligning to TRBD2. This CDR3 is CASSLGPSGATDTQYF. The CDR3 DNA follows: TGTGCCAGCAGCTTGGGGCCTAGCGGGGCCACAGATACGCAGTATTTT. Using reference TRBV7-2 and TRBJ2-3 for the parts outside the CDR3, the full variable domain is GAGVSQSPSNKVTEKGKDVELRCDPISGHTALYWYRQSLGQGLEFLIYFQGNSAPDKSGLPSDRFSAERTGGSVSTLTIQRTQQEDSAVYLCASSLGPSGATDTQYFGPGTRLTVL.